The 25 T cell receptor beta chains in this list originate from one sample, sequenced in a study of T-cell reconstitution after alpha-beta-depleted transplantation in children. Construction of the TCRbeta library involved unique molecular identifiers. Via MiXCR, TCRdb re-called the PCR reads, giving one row per CDR3 protein. The repertoire includes hundreds of thousands of distinct CDR3 sequences, more than 9% of them detected once, and roughly a tenth sits in the top ten. The source material was PBMCs from the stem cell graft donor, sampled from the stem cell graft. The source is a human donor who donated a stem cell graft to a child with SCID.

This chain uses TRBV12-3 or TRBV12-4 with TRBJ1-1; TRBD1 agrees at 9 bases. The CDR3 sequence is 15 residues long. The V gene end was trimmed by 4 bases and the J gene end by 4 bases; junction bases not matched to a gene: 7. The CDR3 loop reads CASSWDRVTGTEAFF. The DNA of the CDR3 is TGTGCCAGCAGTTGGGACAGGGTGACTGGCACTGAAGCTTTCTTT.

This chain joins TRBV7-9 and TRBJ2-5; possibly TRBD2 for D (7 bases). The CDR3 has 15 residues. V was clipped by 2 bases and J by 5 bases, with 15 bases between them. Looked up from germline, CDR1 is SEHNR and CDR2 is FQNEAQ (reference sequence). In DNA form, the CDR3 reads TGTGCCAGCAGCTTAAGGGGGGGACAAGTGGAGACCCAGTACTTC. Translation gives CASSLRGGQVETQYF.

Ten or more counts support this clonotype. The chain recombines TRBV7-9 with TRBJ2-7, with 12 bases fitting TRBD1. The CDR3 has 15 amino acids. V was clipped by 8 bases and J by 7 bases; unmatched bases: 12. The germline V gene has CDR1 SEHNR and CDR2 FQNEAQ (reference sequence). CDR3 sequence (DNA): TGTGCCAGCGCAGGTTCCGGGACAGGGGGCTGGGAGCAGTACTTC. Protein sequence: CASAGSGTGGWEQYF.

This clonotype has a handful of counts. The chain employs TRBV19 and TRBJ2-5; 7 bases are shared with TRBD1. This CDR3 has 11 residues. CDR1 and CDR2 (germline): LNHDA, SQIVND (reference sequence). The V and J ends lost 5 bases and 8 bases, in that order; junction bases with no gene match: 2. Written as DNA, the CDR3 is TGTGCCAGTAGTCGGACAGGAACCCAGTACTTC. This codes for CASSRTGTQYF.

This clonotype was seen a few times. The V and J genes are TRBV7-2 and TRBJ2-1; D perhaps matches TRBD1 (5 bases). Germline V lookup: CDR1 SGHTA, CDR2 FQGNSA. CDR3 length equals 14 residues. The V end lost 5 bases, the J end lost 3 bases, and 11 bases lay between the germline ends. CDR3 DNA: TGTGCCAGCAGCACCACGACAGTCTACAATGAGCAGTTCTTC. Its protein product is CASSTTTVYNEQFF.

V usage is TRBV9 and J usage is TRBJ2-7; D possibly corresponds to TRBD2 (6 bases). The germline V and J ends were trimmed by 4 bases and 0 bases, with 14 bases remaining between them. Germline CDR1 and CDR2: SGDLS and YYNGEE. This CDR3 spans 15 amino acids. The CDR3 DNA is TGTGCCAGCAGCTTCAGGGACGGGAGCTCCTACGAGCAGTACTTC. Translated, it gives CASSFRDGSSYEQYF.

The chain combines TRBV12-3 or TRBV12-4 with TRBJ2-3; 10 bases are a match to TRBD1. V shed 5 bases and J 3 bases; nucleotides not matched to a gene: 5. This CDR3 comprises 15 residues. The CDR3 loop is CASSLGTGDTDTQYF. CDR3 nucleotides: TGTGCCAGCAGTCTCGGGACAGGGGATACAGATACGCAGTATTTT.

This clonotype was seen a few times. This rearrangement joins TRBV2 to TRBJ1-5; the D gene is possibly TRBD1 (5 bases). From germline, CDR1 is SNHLY and CDR2 FYNNEI. V lost 4 bases to trimming and J lost 6 bases, with 19 bases between them. This CDR3 contains 16 residues. This chain's CDR3 is CASSGAGWDSGQPQHF. The CDR3 DNA reads TGTGCCAGCAGTGGTGCAGGGTGGGACTCCGGTCAGCCCCAGCATTTT. The full variable domain, in which reference TRBV2 and TRBJ1-5 provide the parts outside the CDR3, is EPEVTQTPSHQVTQMGQEVILRCVPISNHLYFYWYRQILGQKVEFLVSFYNNEISEKSEIFDDQFSVERPDGSNFTLKIRSTKLEDSAMYFCASSGAGWDSGQPQHFGDGTRLSIL.

Only a few counts were recorded for this clonotype. This chain joins TRBV12-3 or TRBV12-4 and TRBJ1-1; TRBD1 matches at 7 bases. With 4 bases clipped from V and 4 bases from J, the junction kept 6 bases outside the gene matches. This CDR3 comprises 14 residues. The CDR3 loop is CASSYRGGGTEAFF. DNA of the CDR3: TGTGCCAGCAGTTACAGGGGCGGTGGCACTGAAGCTTTCTTT.

The chain is built from TRBV10-1 and TRBJ2-2; TRBD2 is a possible D gene (6 bases). This CDR3 is 15 amino acids long. The germline V gene has CDR1 WNHNN and CDR2 SYGVQD (reference sequence). The ends were cut back, 4 bases at V and 1 base at J, with 10 bases in the middle. The CDR3 bases are TGCGCCAGCAGTGCAGCGGGCTTGAACACCGGGGAGCTGTTTTTT. Translating gives CASSAAGLNTGELFF.

This clonotype was counted only a few times. The chain links TRBV27 to TRBJ2-7; D is possibly TRBD1 (5 bases). Trimming left V 6 bases short and J 4 bases short, with 10 bases between. The CDR3 has 12 residues. Germline lookup yields CDR1 MNHEY and CDR2 SMNVEV (reference sequence). The chain's CDR3 is CASRSTAYEQYF. In DNA, the CDR3 is TGTGCCAGCAGGTCGACAGCGTACGAGCAGTACTTC.

The table lists this clonotype with a few counts. The chain recombines TRBV5-1 with TRBJ2-3; 7 bases map to TRBD1. V lost 4 bases to trimming and J lost 6 bases; unmatched junction nucleotides: 11. The CDR3 is 15 residues long. Per the germline V gene, CDR1 is SGHRS and CDR2 is YFSETQ. The CDR3 here is CASSNTGAPGDTQYF. For the CDR3, the DNA is TGCGCCAGCAGCAATACAGGGGCCCCCGGGGATACGCAGTATTTT. Complete variable domain (other parts from reference TRBV5-1 and TRBJ2-3): KAGVTQTPRYLIKTRGQQVTLSCSPISGHRSVSWYQQTPGQGLQFLFEYFSETQRNKGNFPGRFSGRQFSNSRSEMNVSTLELGDSALYLCASSNTGAPGDTQYFGPGTRLTVL.

This clonotype was observed a handful of times. The CDR3 DNA follows: TGTGCCAGCAGCTGGGGCAGCATCACAGATACGCAGTATTTT. Translation: CASSWGSITDTQYF. The J gene is TRBJ2-3, the V gene TRBV7-2; a weak D match, TRBD1 (5 bases). Germline V gives CDR1 SGHTA, CDR2 FQGNSA. The CDR3 contains 14 residues. Trimming cost V 4 bases and J 2 bases, with 10 bases left between them.

V gene TRBV6-5 combines with J gene TRBJ1-3; D call uncertain. Germline V gene sequence: CDR1 MNHEY, CDR2 SVGAGI. CDR3 size: 16 residues. The V end lost 2 bases, the J end lost 7 bases, and 18 bases lay between the germline ends. The CDR3 loop is CASSYDTAGSRNTIYF. In DNA form, the CDR3 reads TGTGCCAGCAGTTACGATACAGCGGGTAGTAGGAACACCATATATTTT.

This clonotype was detected a few times. V is TRBV7-3 and J is TRBJ1-5; unclear D gene. The CDR3 extends over 13 amino acids. V was cut by 4 bases and J by 7 bases, with 11 bases left in between. Germline V lookup: CDR1 SGHTA, CDR2 FQGTGA. The CDR3 sequence is CASSSFLGQPQHF. In DNA form, the CDR3 reads TGTGCCAGCAGCTCCTTTCTTGGGCAGCCCCAGCATTTT.

The rearrangement links TRBV9 to TRBJ2-5; 10 nucleotides align to TRBD2. The CDR3 loop spans 16 amino acids. The germline gives CDR1 SGDLS, CDR2 YYNGEE. Germline trimming cut 0 bases from V and 1 base from J; bases unmatched to any gene: 3. The CDR3 sequence: CASSVELAGPQETQYF. The CDR3 DNA is TGTGCCAGCAGCGTAGAACTAGCGGGGCCCCAAGAGACCCAGTACTTC.

V and J are TRBV6-5 and TRBJ1-6; D is uncertain. The CDR3 has 17 residues. The V and J ends lost 0 bases and 5 bases respectively, with 14 bases between them. The germline CDR1 and CDR2 sequences are MNHEY and SVGAGI. The CDR3 coding sequence is TGTGCCAGCAGTTACTCTTTAGAAATATGGAATAATTCACCCCTCCACTTT. Translating gives CASSYSLEIWNNSPLHF.

On this clonotype: Just one base apart from a much larger clone, this may be a read error. CDR3 residues: CASTIPGQSYEQYF. The CDR3 DNA reads as TGTGCCAGCACTATTCCGGGACAGTCATACGAGCAGTACTTC. The V call is TRBV12-3 or TRBV12-4, the J call TRBJ2-7; 7 nucleotides align to TRBD1. The CDR3 spans 14 residues. J lost 4 bases, V lost 7 bases, and 10 bases had no gene match.

The V call is TRBV20-1, the J call TRBJ2-1, with D possibly called TRBD1 or TRBD2 (5 bases each). The CDR3 has 14 residues. CDR1 DFQATT and CDR2 SNEGSKA come from the germline V gene (reference sequence). Trimming removed 7 bases from V and 4 bases from J, with 17 bases in between. Here the CDR3 reads CSVGANGAYNEQFF. CDR3 DNA: TGCAGTGTCGGGGCCAACGGGGCATACAATGAGCAGTTCTTC.

This clonotype was counted only a few times. The chain is built from TRBV12-3 or TRBV12-4 and TRBJ2-3; D might be TRBD1 (5 bases). The CDR3 is made up of 14 amino acids. V lost 4 bases and J 2 bases, leaving 10 bases between the germline ends. CDR3 residues: CASSYTGPTDTQYF. CDR3 DNA sequence: TGTGCCAGCAGTTACACAGGCCCCACAGATACGCAGTATTTT.

This clonotype showed up just once. The rearrangement uses TRBV5-8 and TRBJ2-3; TRBD2 matches 13 bases. Germline CDR1 reads SGHTS; CDR2 reads YDEGEE. The CDR3 runs 17 residues. V trimming: 2 bases; J trimming: 0 bases; junction bases outside the gene matches: 3. The CDR3 reads CASSFGLAGASTDTQYF. The CDR3, as DNA: TGTGCCAGCAGCTTTGGACTAGCGGGAGCCAGCACAGATACGCAGTATTTT.

The sample holds a few counts of this clonotype. The V call is TRBV3-1, the J call TRBJ2-5; TRBD2 agrees at 10 bases. V lost 3 bases, J lost 4 bases, and 8 bases stayed unmatched. CDR3 size: 16 residues. Germline loops: CDR1 LGHDT, CDR2 YNNKEL (reference sequence). Written as DNA, the CDR3 is TGTGCCAGCAGCCAGAGTAGCGGGGGGCGGAGAGAGACCCAGTACTTC. Protein product: CASSQSSGGRRETQYF.

This clonotype was seen ten or more times. The V call is TRBV15, the J call TRBJ2-5; D not certain. The CDR3 covers 13 residues. The ends were cut back, 5 bases at V and 5 bases at J, with 12 bases in the middle. Germline V gene data show CDR1 as LNHNV and CDR2 as YYDKDF (reference sequence). The CDR3 spells CATSGGPRETQYF. CDR3 nucleotides: TGTGCCACCAGCGGTGGCCCTAGGGAGACCCAGTACTTC. Full variable domain (outside the CDR3, taken from reference TRBV15 and TRBJ2-5): DAMVIQNPRYQVTQFGKPVTLSCSQTLNHNVMYWYQQKSSQAPKLLFHYYDKDFNNEADTPDNFQSRRPNTSFCFLDIRSPGLGDTAMYLCATSGGPRETQYFGPGTRLLVL.

This sequence joins TRBV6-5 and TRBJ1-4, with 9 positions matching TRBD1. V lost 6 bases to trimming and J lost 8 bases; unmatched junction nucleotides: 7. The CDR3 is made up of 14 amino acids. Germline values: CDR1 MNHEY, CDR2 SVGAGI. CDR3 sequence reads: CASRLQGAQEKLFF. The CDR3 coding sequence is TGTGCCAGCAGGTTACAGGGGGCGCAGGAAAAACTGTTTTTT.

The gene calls are TRBV14 and TRBJ2-1; no firm D call. CDR1 is SGHDN and CDR2 is FVKESK in the germline V gene. The germline V and J ends were trimmed by 3 bases and 0 bases, with 9 bases remaining between them. The CDR3 runs to 15 residues. CDR3 amino acids: CASSHFSSSYNEQFF. The DNA for the CDR3 is TGTGCCAGCAGCCATTTCAGTAGCTCCTACAATGAGCAGTTCTTC. Drawing the rest from reference TRBV14 and TRBJ2-1, the complete variable domain is EAGVTQFPSHSVIEKGQTVTLRCDPISGHDNLYWYRRVMGKEIKFLLHFVKESKQDESGMPNNRFLAERTGGTYSTLKVQPAELEDSGVYFCASSHFSSSYNEQFFGPGTRLTVL.